One and the same sample provided the 4 T cell receptor beta chains below, sequenced in a study of early T cells in non-severe SARS-CoV-2 infection. Each CDR3 protein is one row after TCRdb ran MiXCR on the 5' RACE reads. The table records 20,000 to 25,000 distinct CDR3 sequences, 4.8% of them present only once. Sequencing was carried out using whole blood. Receptor source: an adult who was a healthcare worker with PCR-confirmed SARS-CoV-2 infection or an uninfected control (not recorded which).

Ten or more counts support this clonotype. The chain is built from TRBV6-6 and TRBJ1-1; D gene unclear. Germline loops: CDR1 MNHNY, CDR2 SVGAGI (reference sequence). The CDR3 consists of 13 residues. V shed 8 bases and J shed 5 bases, with 15 bases lying between them. CDR3 residues: CASGIPPGTEAFF. The CDR3 bases are TGTGCCAGCGGAATCCCCCCGGGGACTGAAGCTTTCTTT.

A few counts support this clonotype. The J gene is TRBJ2-1, the V gene TRBV2; the match to TRBD1 covers 9 bases. The CDR3 runs 17 residues. V dropped 2 bases and J dropped 1; count of bases not matched to a gene: 6. Germline V CDR1 and CDR2: SNHLY, FYNNEI. The CDR3 DNA follows: TGTGCCAGCAGTGAACTACCGGGACAGGGTTCCTACAATGAGCAGTTCTTC. Translation gives CASSELPGQGSYNEQFF.

The sample holds a few counts of this clonotype. The rearrangement joins TRBV6-6 to TRBJ1-6, with no clear D. With 7 bases removed from V and 16 bases from J, the gap between germline ends came to 20 bases. Germline V gene lookup returns CDR1 MNHNY and CDR2 SVGAGI (reference sequence). The CDR3 has 13 residues. CDR3 sequence: CASNPGGPTMLHF. CDR3 DNA sequence: TGTGCCAGCAACCCAGGAGGGCCGACTATGCTCCACTTT.

The sample holds many counts of this clonotype. CDR3 sequence (DNA): TGTGCCAGCAAAGGAGGCGGCCTCAACTCACCCCTCCACTTT. Protein: CASKGGGLNSPLHF. J is TRBJ1-6 and V is TRBV6-5; D is unclear. Germline V gene lookup returns CDR1 MNHEY and CDR2 SVGAGI. Trimming pared 7 bases from V and 10 bases from J, leaving 17 bases between. There are 14 residues in the CDR3.